This is a list of T cell receptor beta chains from one sample in a study of cytomegalovirus exposure and HLA in healthy donors. Clones were read by immunoSEQ multiplex PCR, and TCRdb kept only the in-frame ones, dropping some. The sample comprises 150,000 to 180,000 clones, roughly 77% of which are singletons, and less than 10% rests with the top ten. Sequencing used PBMCs. The source of these receptors is a young man in good health and CMV-seropositive. Each CDR3 is given with its conserved first and last residue. Fields, in order: J gene, D gene, clone size, V gene, CDR3 DNA, CDR3 protein. The D gene is left open where the match is weak. The listing skips clone size in some rows; elsewhere it reads once, few, many or a size class.

>TRBJ1-1|NA|NA|TRBV7-9
TGTGCCAGCAGCCCACGAGGGTTTGTAGCTTTCTTT
CASSPRGFVAFF
>TRBJ2-1|TRBD2|NA|TRBV30
TGTGCCTGGAGAAGGCGGGAGGTCTACAATGAGCAGTTCTTC
CAWRRREVYNEQFF
>TRBJ1-4|TRBD1|NA|TRBV19
TGTGCCAGTAGTGTACAGGGGGGAAACAATGAAAAACTGTTTTTT
CASSVQGGNNEKLFF
>TRBJ2-5|NA|NA|TRBV30
TGTGCCTGGAGTTCCGGGGGAGAGACCCAGTACTTC
CAWSSGGETQYF
>TRBJ1-3|NA|few|TRBV5-1
TGCGCCAGCAGCTTGGAAGTCTTACGACGGAGCTCTGGAAACACCATATATTTT
CASSLEVLRRSSGNTIYF
>TRBJ1-1|NA|NA|TRBV7-9
TGTGCCAGCAGCCTGACGGGGGTGAACACTGAAGCTTTCTTT
CASSLTGVNTEAFF
>TRBJ1-5|TRBD1|NA|TRBV10-1
TGCGCCAGCAGTGAAGAGGGGGCCGGTCAGCCCCAGCATTTT
CASSEEGAGQPQHF
>TRBJ2-7|TRBD2|medium-sized|TRBV6-6
TGTGCCAGCAGTTACGGGGGAGGGCGGAGCTCCTACGAGCAGTACTTC
CASSYGGGRSSYEQYF
>TRBJ1-5|TRBD1|NA|TRBV10-2
TGCGCCAGCAGTGAGTCCCGACAGGGTCAACAGCCCCAGCATTTT
CASSESRQGQQPQHF
>TRBJ1-2|TRBD1|NA|TRBV5-1
TGCGCCAGCAGCTCGGGACAGGGGGCAGGCGATGGCTACACCTTC
CASSSGQGAGDGYTF
>TRBJ1-1|TRBD1|NA|TRBV5-5
TGTGCCAGCAGCTTGCTGGAGGGGGCCACTGAAGCTTTCTTT
CASSLLEGATEAFF
>TRBJ2-1|NA|NA|TRBV5-1
TGCGCCAGCAGCGTTGGGTCCCTAGCCAATGAGCAGTTCTTC
CASSVGSLANEQFF
>TRBJ2-3|NA|NA|TRBV29-1
TGCAGCGTTGTCGGGGGGCTCACAGATACGCAGTATTTT
CSVVGGLTDTQYF
>TRBJ1-5|NA|NA|TRBV19
TGTGCCAGTAGGACTACAGGGCGAGGCAATCAGCCCCAGCATTTT
CASRTTGRGNQPQHF
>TRBJ1-2|TRBD1|few|TRBV28
TGTGCCAGCAGTCTCTCGCTCGGGACAGTTACTAACTATGGCTACACCTTC
CASSLSLGTVTNYGYTF
>TRBJ1-1|TRBD1|NA|TRBV4-2
TGTGCCAGCAGCCAAGGGATGGGACAGGGGAGCGAAGCTTTCTTT
CASSQGMGQGSEAFF
>TRBJ1-4|NA|NA|TRBV27
TGTGCCAGCAACGACCGAGGAGCCTCAAATGAAAAACTGTTTTTT
CASNDRGASNEKLFF
>TRBJ1-2|NA|once|TRBV6-1
TGTGCCAGCAGTGAATCCCTTAACTATGGCTACACCTTC
CASSESLNYGYTF